These 2 T cell receptor beta chains came from one sample sequenced in a study of shared clonotypes between healthy human individuals (dated by TCRdb to the early 2020s). The library was built by means of the immunoSEQ multiplex PCR assay. Here the immuneACCESS table is served through TCRdb, limited to in-frame sequences with V and J called. Missing clones are a known gap in these copies; in checked studies unresolved V genes cover under half, and the rest lacks a known reason. The sample table records roughly 2,000,000 clones; less than 95% of these occur just once. Around 1.2% of the sample comes from the top ten. CD8 naive samples were CD45RO-negative cells positively selected for CCR7, giving a CD45RA+CCR7+ population that excluded TemRA cells. Sequenced: naive CD8+ T cells sorted from blood. What the cell subset or site label conveys for this sample: CD45RA+CCR7+. Every receptor here comes from a man between 18 and 29 years old in good health.

This CDR3 reads CASSPDDREGETQYF. CDR3 coding DNA: TGCGCCAGCAGCCCCGATGACAGGGAGGGGGAGACCCAGTACTTC. The rearrangement links TRBV4-3 to TRBJ2-5; D may be TRBD1 or TRBD2 (7 bases each). The CDR3 covers 15 residues. Germline CDR1 is LGHNA and CDR2 is YSLEER. Trimming removed 4 bases at V and 5 bases at J, with 17 bases between.

The chain joins TRBV7-6 to TRBJ2-2; 9 bases are a match to TRBD2. In germline, CDR1 is SGHVS, CDR2 FNYEAQ. Unmatched junction bases numbered 11, after V lost 5 bases and J lost 7 bases. The CDR3 runs 16 residues. CDR3 nucleotide sequence: TGTGCCAGCAGCCCCATGGCGGGGGGGCGTGGCGGGGAGCTGTTTTTT. Amino acid sequence: CASSPMAGGRGGELFF.